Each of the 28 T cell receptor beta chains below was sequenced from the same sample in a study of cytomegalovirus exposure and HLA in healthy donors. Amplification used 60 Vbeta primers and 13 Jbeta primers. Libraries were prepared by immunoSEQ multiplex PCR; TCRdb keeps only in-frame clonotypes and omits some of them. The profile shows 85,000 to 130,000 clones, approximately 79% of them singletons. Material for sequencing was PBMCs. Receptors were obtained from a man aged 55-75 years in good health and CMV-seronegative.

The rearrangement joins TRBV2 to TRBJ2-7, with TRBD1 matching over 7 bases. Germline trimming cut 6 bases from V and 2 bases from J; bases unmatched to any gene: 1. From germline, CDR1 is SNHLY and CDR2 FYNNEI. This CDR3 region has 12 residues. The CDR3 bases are TGTGCCAGCAGCGGGACAGCCTACGAGCAGTACTTC. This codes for CASSGTAYEQYF.

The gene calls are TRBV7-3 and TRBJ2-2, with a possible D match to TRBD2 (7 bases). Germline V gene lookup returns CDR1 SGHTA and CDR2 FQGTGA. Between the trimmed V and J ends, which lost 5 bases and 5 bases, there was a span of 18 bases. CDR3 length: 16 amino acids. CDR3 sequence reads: CASSLPEGGATGELFF. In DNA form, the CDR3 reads TGTGCCAGCAGCCTACCTGAGGGGGGGGCTACCGGGGAGCTGTTTTTT.

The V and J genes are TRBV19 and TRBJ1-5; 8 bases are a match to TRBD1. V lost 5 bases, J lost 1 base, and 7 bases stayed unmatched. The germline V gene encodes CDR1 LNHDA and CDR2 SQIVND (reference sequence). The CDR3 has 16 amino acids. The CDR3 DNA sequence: TGTGCCAGTAGTCCGGACAGGGCCAAGAGCAATCAGCCCCAGCATTTT. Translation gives CASSPDRAKSNQPQHF.

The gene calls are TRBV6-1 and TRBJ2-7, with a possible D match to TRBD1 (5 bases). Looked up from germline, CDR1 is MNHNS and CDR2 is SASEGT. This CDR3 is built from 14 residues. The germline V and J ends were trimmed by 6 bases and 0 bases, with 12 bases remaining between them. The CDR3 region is CASSQGWGSYEQYV. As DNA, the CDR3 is TGTGCCAGCAGCCAGGGATGGGGCTCCTACGAGCAGTACGTC.

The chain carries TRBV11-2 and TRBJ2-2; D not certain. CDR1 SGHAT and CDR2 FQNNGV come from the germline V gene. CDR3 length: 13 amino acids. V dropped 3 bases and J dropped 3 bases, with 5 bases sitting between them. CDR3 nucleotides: TGTGCCAGCAGCTTCCCCGACACCGGGGAGCTGTTTTTT. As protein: CASSFPDTGELFF. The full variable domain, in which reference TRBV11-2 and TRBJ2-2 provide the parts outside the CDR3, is EAGVAQSPRYKIIEKRQSVAFWCNPISGHATLYWYQQILGQGPKLLIQFQNNGVVDDSQLPKDRFSAERLKGVDSTLKIQPAKLEDSAVYLCASSFPDTGELFFGEGSRLTVL.

The CDR3 region has the DNA TGTGCCAGCAGCGGCAGCGCCTACGAGCAGTACTTC. As protein: CASSGSAYEQYF. The chain employs TRBV2 and TRBJ2-7; no clear D. The CDR3 length is 12 residues. Germline CDR1 is SNHLY and CDR2 is FYNNEI. Trimming pared 6 bases from V and 2 bases from J, leaving 8 bases between.

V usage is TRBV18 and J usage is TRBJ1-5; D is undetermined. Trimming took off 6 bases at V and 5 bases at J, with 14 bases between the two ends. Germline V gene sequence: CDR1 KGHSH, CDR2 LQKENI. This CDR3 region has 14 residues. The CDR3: CASSTTGRDQPQHF. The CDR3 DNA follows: TGTGCCAGCTCTACTACCGGGAGAGATCAGCCCCAGCATTTT.

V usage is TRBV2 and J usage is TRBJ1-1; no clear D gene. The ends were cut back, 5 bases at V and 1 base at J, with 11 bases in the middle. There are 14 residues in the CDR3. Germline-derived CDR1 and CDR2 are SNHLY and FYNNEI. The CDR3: CASSLQAPNTEAFF. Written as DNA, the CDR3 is TGTGCCAGCAGTCTCCAGGCCCCGAACACTGAAGCTTTCTTT.

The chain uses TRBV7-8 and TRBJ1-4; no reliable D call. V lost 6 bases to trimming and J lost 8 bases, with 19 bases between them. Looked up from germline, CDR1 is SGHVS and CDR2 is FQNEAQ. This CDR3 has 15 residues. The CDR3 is CASRLAAFEAEKLFF. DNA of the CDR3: TGTGCCAGCAGACTCGCGGCCTTCGAAGCGGAAAAACTGTTTTTT.

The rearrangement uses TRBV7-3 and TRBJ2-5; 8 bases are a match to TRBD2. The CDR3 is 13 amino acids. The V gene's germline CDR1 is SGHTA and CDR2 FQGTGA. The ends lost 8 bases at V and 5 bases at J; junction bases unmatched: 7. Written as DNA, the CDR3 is TGTGCCAGCGGGATAGCGGGGTATGAGACCCAGTACTTC. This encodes CASGIAGYETQYF.

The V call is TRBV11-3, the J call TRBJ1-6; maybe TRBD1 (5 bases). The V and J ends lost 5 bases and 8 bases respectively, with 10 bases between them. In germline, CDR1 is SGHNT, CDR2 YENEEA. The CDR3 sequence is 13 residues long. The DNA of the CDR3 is TGTGCCAGCAGCCAGGGTGGGCATTCACCCCTCCACTTT. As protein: CASSQGGHSPLHF.

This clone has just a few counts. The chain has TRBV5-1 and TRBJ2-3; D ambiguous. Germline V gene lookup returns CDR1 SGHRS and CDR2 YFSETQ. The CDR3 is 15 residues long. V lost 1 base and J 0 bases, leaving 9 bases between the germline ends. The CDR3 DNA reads TGCGCCAGCAGCTTGACCACACCCAGCACAGATACGCAGTATTTT. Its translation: CASSLTTPSTDTQYF.

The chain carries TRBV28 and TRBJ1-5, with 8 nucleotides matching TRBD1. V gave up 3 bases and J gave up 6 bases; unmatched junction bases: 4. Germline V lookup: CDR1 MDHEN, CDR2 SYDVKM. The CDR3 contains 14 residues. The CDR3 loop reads CASSFGQGAQPQHF. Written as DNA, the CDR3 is TGTGCCAGCAGTTTTGGGCAGGGGGCTCAGCCCCAGCATTTT.

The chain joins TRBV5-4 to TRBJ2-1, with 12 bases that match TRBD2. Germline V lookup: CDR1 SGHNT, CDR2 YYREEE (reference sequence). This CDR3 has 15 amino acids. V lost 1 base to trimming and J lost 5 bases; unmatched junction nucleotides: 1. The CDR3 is CASSLRTSGDNEQFF. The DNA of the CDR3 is TGTGCCAGCAGCTTGAGGACTAGCGGGGACAATGAGCAGTTCTTC. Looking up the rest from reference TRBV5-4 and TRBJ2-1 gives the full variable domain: ETGVTQSPTHLIKTRGQQVTLRCSSQSGHNTVSWYQQALGQGPQFIFQYYREEENGRGNFPPRFSGLQFPNYSSELNVNALELDDSALYLCASSLRTSGDNEQFFGPGTRLTVL.

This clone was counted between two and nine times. The CDR3 DNA sequence: TGTGCCAGCAGTTACTCAAGACAGGGGTTAGTCAATGGCTACACCTTC. Protein product: CASSYSRQGLVNGYTF. V is TRBV6-5 and J is TRBJ1-2; 8 bases fit TRBD1. Germline V gene sequence: CDR1 MNHEY, CDR2 SVGAGI. This CDR3 is built from 16 residues. Germline trimming cut 0 bases from V and 6 bases from J; bases unmatched to any gene: 9.

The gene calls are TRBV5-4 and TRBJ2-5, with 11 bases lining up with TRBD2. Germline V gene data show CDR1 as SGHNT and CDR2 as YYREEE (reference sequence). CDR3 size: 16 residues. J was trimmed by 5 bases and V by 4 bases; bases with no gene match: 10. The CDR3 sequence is CASSMVASGGRETQYF. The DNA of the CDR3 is TGTGCCAGCAGCATGGTGGCTAGCGGGGGGAGGGAGACCCAGTACTTC.

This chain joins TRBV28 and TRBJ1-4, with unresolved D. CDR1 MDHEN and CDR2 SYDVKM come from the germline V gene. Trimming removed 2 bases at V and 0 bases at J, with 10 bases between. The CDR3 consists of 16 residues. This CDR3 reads CASSLDAGATNEKLFF. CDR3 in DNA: TGTGCCAGCAGTTTAGATGCGGGTGCAACTAATGAAAAACTGTTTTTT.

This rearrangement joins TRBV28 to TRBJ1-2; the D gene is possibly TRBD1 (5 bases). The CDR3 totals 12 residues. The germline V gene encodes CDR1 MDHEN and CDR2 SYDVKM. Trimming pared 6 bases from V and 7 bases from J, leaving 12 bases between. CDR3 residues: CASRGTGGGYTF. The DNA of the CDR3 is TGTGCCAGCAGGGGGACGGGAGGTGGCTACACCTTC.

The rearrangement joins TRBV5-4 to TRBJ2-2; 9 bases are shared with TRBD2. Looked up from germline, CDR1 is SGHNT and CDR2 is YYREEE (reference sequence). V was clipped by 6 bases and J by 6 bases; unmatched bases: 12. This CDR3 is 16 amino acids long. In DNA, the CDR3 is TGTGCCAGCACGATGAAAAGGACTAGCGAGGCCGGGGAGCTGTTTTTT. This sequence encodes CASTMKRTSEAGELFF. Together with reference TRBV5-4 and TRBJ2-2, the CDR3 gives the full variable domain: ETGVTQSPTHLIKTRGQQVTLRCSSQSGHNTVSWYQQALGQGPQFIFQYYREEENGRGNFPPRFSGLQFPNYSSELNVNALELDDSALYLCASTMKRTSEAGELFFGEGSRLTVL.

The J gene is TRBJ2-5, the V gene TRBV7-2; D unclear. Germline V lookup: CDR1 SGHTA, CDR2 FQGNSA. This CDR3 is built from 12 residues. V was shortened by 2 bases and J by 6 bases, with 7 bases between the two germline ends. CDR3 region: CASSLTDQTQYF. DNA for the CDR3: TGTGCCAGCAGCTTAACAGATCAGACCCAGTACTTC.

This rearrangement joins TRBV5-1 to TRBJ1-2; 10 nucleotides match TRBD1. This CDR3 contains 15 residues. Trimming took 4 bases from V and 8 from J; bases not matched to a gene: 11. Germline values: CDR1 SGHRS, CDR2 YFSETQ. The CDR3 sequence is CASSTDRGASGGYTF. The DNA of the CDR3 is TGCGCCAGCAGCACGGACAGGGGGGCTTCGGGAGGCTACACCTTC.

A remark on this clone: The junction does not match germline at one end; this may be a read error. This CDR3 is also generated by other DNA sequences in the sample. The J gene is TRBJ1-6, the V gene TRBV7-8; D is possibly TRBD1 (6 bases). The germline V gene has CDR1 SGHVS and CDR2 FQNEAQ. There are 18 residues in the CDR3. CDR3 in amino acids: CASSPPRRSGTKNSPLHF. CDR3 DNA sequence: TGTGCCAGCAGCCCACCACGCCGGTCCGGGACAAAAAATTCCCCCCTCCACTTT.

CDR3 sequence reads: CASSVSQGKKKLFF. CDR3 nucleotide sequence: TGTGCCAGCAGCGTATCTCAGGGGAAGAAAAAACTGTTTTTT. J is TRBJ1-4 and V is TRBV9, with D perhaps TRBD1 (6 bases). The ends were cut back, 1 base at V and 9 bases at J, with 13 bases in the middle. The CDR3 totals 14 residues. Per the germline V gene, CDR1 is SGDLS and CDR2 is YYNGEE.

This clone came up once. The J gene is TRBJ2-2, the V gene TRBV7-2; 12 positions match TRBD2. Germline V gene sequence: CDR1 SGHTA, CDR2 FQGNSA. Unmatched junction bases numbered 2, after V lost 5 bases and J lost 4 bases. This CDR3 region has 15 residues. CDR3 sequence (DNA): TGTGCCAGCAGCCGGACTAGCGGGACCACCGGGGAGCTGTTTTTT. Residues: CASSRTSGTTGELFF.

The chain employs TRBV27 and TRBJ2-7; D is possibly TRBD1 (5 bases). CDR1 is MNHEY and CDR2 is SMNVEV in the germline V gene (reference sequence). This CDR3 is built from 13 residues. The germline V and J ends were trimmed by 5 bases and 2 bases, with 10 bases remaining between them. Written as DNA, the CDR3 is TGTGCCAGCAGTCCTCAGGACACCTACGAGCAGTACGTC. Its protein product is CASSPQDTYEQYV.

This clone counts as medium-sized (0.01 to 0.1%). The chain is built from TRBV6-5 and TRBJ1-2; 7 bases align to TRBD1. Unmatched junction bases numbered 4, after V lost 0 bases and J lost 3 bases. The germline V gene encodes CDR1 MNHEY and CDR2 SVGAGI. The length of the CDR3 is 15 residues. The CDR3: CASSYSTGPYYGYTF. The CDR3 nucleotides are TGTGCCAGCAGTTACTCGACAGGGCCCTACTATGGCTACACCTTC.

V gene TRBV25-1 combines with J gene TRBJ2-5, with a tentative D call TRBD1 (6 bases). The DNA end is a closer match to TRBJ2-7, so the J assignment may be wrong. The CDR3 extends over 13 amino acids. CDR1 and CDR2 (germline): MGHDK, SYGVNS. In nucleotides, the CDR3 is TGTGCCAGCAGTTTCCACAGGGTCCCCGAGCAGTACTTC. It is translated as CASSFHRVPEQYF.

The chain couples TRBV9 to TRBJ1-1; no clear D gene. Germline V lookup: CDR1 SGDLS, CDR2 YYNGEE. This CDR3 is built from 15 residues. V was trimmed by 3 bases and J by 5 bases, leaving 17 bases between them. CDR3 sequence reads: CASSGSTVGGTEAFF. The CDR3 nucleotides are TGTGCCAGCAGCGGGTCTACTGTAGGAGGAACTGAAGCTTTCTTT.